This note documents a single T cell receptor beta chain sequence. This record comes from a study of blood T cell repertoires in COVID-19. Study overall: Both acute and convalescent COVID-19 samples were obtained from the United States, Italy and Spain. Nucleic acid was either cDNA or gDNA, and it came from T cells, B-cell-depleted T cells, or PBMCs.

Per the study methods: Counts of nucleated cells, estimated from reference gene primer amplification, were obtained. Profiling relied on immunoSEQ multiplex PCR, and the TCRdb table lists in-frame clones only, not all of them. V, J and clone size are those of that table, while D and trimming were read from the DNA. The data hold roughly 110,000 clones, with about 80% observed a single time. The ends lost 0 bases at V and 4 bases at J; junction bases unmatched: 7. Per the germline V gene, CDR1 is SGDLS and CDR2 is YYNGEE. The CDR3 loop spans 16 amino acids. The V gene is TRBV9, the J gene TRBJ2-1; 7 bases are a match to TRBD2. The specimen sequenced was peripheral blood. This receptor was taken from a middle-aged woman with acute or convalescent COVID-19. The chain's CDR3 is CASSVEGAGGYNEQFF. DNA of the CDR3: TGTGCCAGCAGCGTAGAAGGGGCCGGGGGGTACAATGAGCAGTTCTTC.